A single sample gave rise to the 30 T cell receptor beta chains below, sequenced in a study of T-cell memory formation after mild COVID-19. TCRdb re-called the 5' RACE reads with MiXCR, one entry per CDR3 protein. Counted here are about 470,000 distinct CDR3 sequences, around 27% occurring once; the ten biggest clones make up approximately 13%. The source material was PBMCs or a T cell subset sorted from them (not recorded which). The receptors were sampled from an adult woman who had mild COVID-19 (a few samples of this study predate the infection). Cell type and time point are not known.

The rearrangement links TRBV7-8 to TRBJ2-7; unclear D gene. Deletions cut 11 bases from V and 0 bases from J, with 20 bases between. The CDR3 has 15 residues. Germline CDR1 reads SGHVS; CDR2 reads FQNEAQ. The CDR3 spells CAVLRWGSSSYEQYF. The DNA of the CDR3 is TGTGCCGTCCTCCGATGGGGTTCCAGCTCCTACGAGCAGTACTTC.

This rearrangement joins TRBV19 to TRBJ2-1; 12 bases agree with TRBD2. The germline V gene has CDR1 LNHDA and CDR2 SQIVND (reference sequence). The trim removed 3 bases at V and 0 bases at J, leaving 15 bases unmatched. This CDR3 spans 21 amino acids. CDR3 protein: CASSIKGTSGRATYSYNEQFF. Written as DNA, the CDR3 is TGTGCCAGTAGTATCAAAGGGACTAGCGGGCGGGCAACCTACTCCTACAATGAGCAGTTCTTC.

The V gene is TRBV29-1, the J gene TRBJ2-5; 10 bases align to TRBD2. In germline, CDR1 is SQVTM, CDR2 ANQGSEA. The CDR3 is made up of 15 amino acids. After removal of 2 bases from V and 2 bases from J, the junction contained 5 bases not matched to a gene. The DNA of the CDR3 is TGCAGCGTTGAATGGGCTAGCGGGAGTCAAGAGACCCAGTACTTC. Translation gives CSVEWASGSQETQYF.

As DNA, the CDR3 is TGCGCCAGCAGCCGTGGCTCGGGACGGGATACGCAGTATTTT. This codes for CASSRGSGRDTQYF. V and J are TRBV4-1 and TRBJ2-3; possibly TRBD1 or TRBD2 for D (5 bases each). This CDR3 spans 14 amino acids. V shed 4 bases and J shed 6 bases, with 14 bases lying between them. CDR1 and CDR2 from the germline V gene are MGHRA and YSYEKL.

The CDR3 coding sequence is TGCAGTGCTAGCGGGACAGTGAACACCGGGGAGCTGTTTTTT. The encoded protein is CSASGTVNTGELFF. The V call is TRBV20-1, the J call TRBJ2-2; TRBD1 aligns across 7 bases. The CDR3 spans 14 residues. The V and J ends lost 3 bases and 1 base, in that order; junction bases with no gene match: 2. The germline V gene has CDR1 DFQATT and CDR2 SNEGSKA (reference sequence).

The rearrangement links TRBV11-3 to TRBJ2-1; TRBD2 aligns across 11 bases. Trimming at V came to 5 bases and at J to 6 bases, leaving 3 bases not matched to a gene. Germline lookup yields CDR1 SGHNT and CDR2 YENEEA. This CDR3 has 14 amino acids. CDR3 amino acids: CASSPGLAVNEQFF. The CDR3 DNA follows: TGTGCCAGCAGCCCGGGACTAGCGGTCAATGAGCAGTTCTTC.

The chain links TRBV6-1 to TRBJ2-7; no definite D call. Per germline, CDR1 MNHNS and CDR2 SASEGT. The germline V and J ends were trimmed by 5 bases and 7 bases, with 6 bases remaining between them. CDR3 length: 10 amino acids. CDR3: CASSHREQYF. The CDR3 DNA reads as TGTGCCAGCAGTCATCGGGAGCAGTACTTC.

The chain uses TRBV3-1 and TRBJ2-5; D is undetermined. Germline-derived CDR1 and CDR2 are LGHDT and YNNKEL (reference sequence). V lost 0 bases to trimming and J lost 4 bases, with 9 bases between them. CDR3 length equals 14 residues. CDR3 sequence (DNA): TGTGCCAGCAGCCAAGAGGCCTGGCGAGAGACCCAGTACTTC. Protein product: CASSQEAWRETQYF.

J is TRBJ1-1 and V is TRBV7-9, with TRBD1 matching over 9 bases. Looked up from germline, CDR1 is SEHNR and CDR2 is FQNEAQ (reference sequence). The CDR3 is 14 residues long. Germline trimming cut 11 bases from V and 1 base from J; bases unmatched to any gene: 8. The CDR3 spells CACPGTGKNTEAFF. CDR3 bases: TGTGCCTGCCCCGGGACAGGGAAGAACACTGAAGCTTTCTTT.

A few counts support this clonotype. The CDR3 reads CASTHGGSSYNEQFF. CDR3 DNA sequence: TGCGCCAGCACCCATGGGGGCAGCTCCTACAATGAGCAGTTCTTC. The chain joins TRBV5-1 to TRBJ2-1; TRBD1 might be the D (6 bases). CDR3 size: 15 residues. V gave up 6 bases and J gave up 0 bases, with 13 bases separating them. Germline CDR1 reads SGHRS; CDR2 reads YFSETQ.

The sample holds a few counts of this clonotype. This chain links TRBV12-3 or TRBV12-4 with TRBJ2-1, with unresolved D. The length of the CDR3 is 12 residues. The CDR3 DNA sequence: TGTGCTAGCCAGACCTCCTACAATGAGCAGTTCTTC. Residues: CASQTSYNEQFF.

This clonotype was observed a few times. The chain employs TRBV4-1 and TRBJ2-7, with D maybe TRBD2 (5 bases). V dropped 0 bases and J dropped 0 bases, with 24 bases sitting between them. Germline V gene lookup returns CDR1 MGHRA and CDR2 YSYEKL. The CDR3 covers 20 residues. The CDR3 region has the DNA TGCGCCAGCAGCCAAGAACAAAACTTGACCCCGGGAACGTTCTCCTACGAGCAGTACTTC. Translation gives CASSQEQNLTPGTFSYEQYF.

In its sample, this clonotype was seen a few times. The V gene is TRBV12-3 or TRBV12-4, the J gene TRBJ2-7; 7 bases are a match to TRBD2. V dropped 2 bases and J dropped 3; count of bases not matched to a gene: 7. CDR3 length: 15 residues. The CDR3 DNA follows: TGTGCCAGCAGTTTAAGGCTAGCGGCCGGCTACGAGCAGTACTTC. Translating gives CASSLRLAAGYEQYF.

This chain joins TRBV12-3 or TRBV12-4 and TRBJ2-7; possibly TRBD2 for D (6 bases). V dropped 6 bases and J dropped 1 base, with 10 bases sitting between them. The CDR3 covers 13 residues. The CDR3, as DNA: TGTGCCAGCAGGCGGGACGAATCCTACGAGCAGTACTTC. Its translation: CASRRDESYEQYF.

The J gene is TRBJ1-1, the V gene TRBV4-1; TRBD1 is a possible D gene (6 bases). This CDR3 is 12 amino acids long. CDR1 and CDR2 from the germline V gene are MGHRA and YSYEKL. Trimming left V 3 bases short and J 8 bases short, with 10 bases between. CDR3: CASSHGGREAFF. DNA for the CDR3: TGCGCCAGCAGCCATGGGGGCCGAGAAGCTTTCTTT.

This clonotype was detected only a few times. The chain carries TRBV20-1 and TRBJ2-1; the D is unclear. The CDR3 loop spans 11 amino acids. V was pared by 6 bases and J by 7 bases, with 10 bases between. Germline CDR1 reads DFQATT; CDR2 reads SNEGSKA (reference sequence). The CDR3 region has the DNA TGCAGTGCCACAGACTGGAATGAGCAGTTCTTC. Translating gives CSATDWNEQFF.

CDR3 loop: CSAASSWGQFF. The CDR3 region has the DNA TGCAGTGCGGCGTCCAGCTGGGGGCAGTTCTTC. The chain combines TRBV20-1 with TRBJ2-1, with D uncertain. This CDR3 has 11 amino acids. V was shortened by 6 bases and J by 12 bases, with 15 bases between the two germline ends. Germline CDR1 reads DFQATT; CDR2 reads SNEGSKA (reference sequence).

In this sample, this clonotype turned up a few times. This rearrangement joins TRBV12-3 or TRBV12-4 to TRBJ2-1, with D maybe TRBD2 (5 bases). V lost 6 bases and J 4 bases, leaving 19 bases between the germline ends. CDR3 length: 16 residues. The CDR3 DNA is TGTGCCAGCAGCCGTCGAGTAGGAGGCCCATACAATGAGCAGTTCTTC. This codes for CASSRRVGGPYNEQFF.

V is TRBV4-1 and J is TRBJ2-1; D uncertain. Trimming cost V 0 bases and J 8 bases, with 5 bases left between them. The CDR3 is 12 residues long. In germline, CDR1 is MGHRA, CDR2 YSYEKL. CDR3 sequence (DNA): TGCGCCAGCAGCCAAGATAACGATGAGCAGTTCTTC. Protein: CASSQDNDEQFF.

This clonotype was seen many times. The CDR3 is CASSLDTGTGNYGYTF. CDR3 in DNA: TGTGCCAGCAGCTTAGATACCGGGACAGGCAACTATGGCTACACCTTC. The chain is built from TRBV11-2 and TRBJ1-2; TRBD1 agrees at 8 bases. The CDR3 has 16 residues. J was trimmed by 2 bases and V by 0 bases; bases with no gene match: 5. Germline-derived CDR1 and CDR2 are SGHAT and FQNNGV.

The chain combines TRBV5-6 with TRBJ2-3; unclear D gene. CDR1 and CDR2 (germline): SGHDT, YYEEEE. CDR3 length equals 14 residues. The ends were cut back, 4 bases at V and 5 bases at J, with 14 bases in the middle. The CDR3 loop reads CASSLRWERDTQYF. The CDR3 DNA sequence: TGTGCCAGCAGCCTACGTTGGGAAAGAGATACGCAGTATTTT.

This clonotype was counted between two and nine times. The chain carries TRBV5-4 and TRBJ2-5, with D uncertain. CDR1 is SGHNT, CDR2 YYREEE, per germline (reference sequence). This CDR3 region has 13 residues. V lost 0 bases, J lost 5 bases, and 8 bases lay in between. CDR3 amino acids: CASSLDYSETQYF. CDR3 nucleotides: TGTGCCAGCAGCTTGGACTATTCGGAGACCCAGTACTTC.

This clonotype appeared a few times. The chain couples TRBV15 to TRBJ2-5; TRBD1 aligns across 9 bases. The CDR3 contains 16 residues. Germline assignment: CDR1 LNHNV and CDR2 YYDKDF (reference sequence). Germline trimming cut 2 bases from V and 1 base from J; bases unmatched to any gene: 5. The CDR3 DNA reads as TGTGCCACCAGCAGAAAGACAGGGGGTATCCAAGAGACCCAGTACTTC. It encodes CATSRKTGGIQETQYF. Variable domain in full (rest from reference TRBV15 and TRBJ2-5): DAMVIQNPRYQVTQFGKPVTLSCSQTLNHNVMYWYQQKSSQAPKLLFHYYDKDFNNEADTPDNFQSRRPNTSFCFLDIRSPGLGDTAMYLCATSRKTGGIQETQYFGPGTRLLVL.

The chain employs TRBV20-1 and TRBJ2-3, with D unresolved. This CDR3 is built from 16 residues. The germline CDR1 and CDR2 sequences are DFQATT and SNEGSKA (reference sequence). V lost 0 bases and J 2 bases, leaving 15 bases between the germline ends. The chain's CDR3 is CSAREGFTADTDTQYF. The CDR3 region has the DNA TGCAGTGCTAGAGAGGGTTTCACGGCCGACACAGATACGCAGTATTTT.

This clonotype appeared a few times. The chain is built from TRBV5-1 and TRBJ1-1, with D perhaps matching TRBD1 (6 bases). The V gene lost 3 bases and the J gene lost 4 bases, with 16 bases spanning the gap. Germline V gene data show CDR1 as SGHRS and CDR2 as YFSETQ. The CDR3 length is 15 residues. The CDR3 reads CASSSSGAVVTEAFF. The CDR3 DNA is TGCGCCAGCAGCTCGTCGGGGGCAGTGGTCACTGAAGCTTTCTTT.

The V and J genes are TRBV27 and TRBJ2-7; D perhaps matches TRBD2 (5 bases). Germline-derived CDR1 and CDR2 are MNHEY and SMNVEV (reference sequence). This CDR3 spans 14 amino acids. V was clipped by 6 bases and J by 2 bases, with 14 bases between them. CDR3 residues: CASSLTFGAYEQYF. CDR3 sequence (DNA): TGTGCCAGCAGCTTGACCTTCGGGGCCTACGAGCAGTACTTC.

The chain couples TRBV4-1 to TRBJ2-3; TRBD2 matches at 9 bases. Trimming took 2 bases from V and 1 from J; bases not matched to a gene: 1. Germline V gives CDR1 MGHRA, CDR2 YSYEKL. The CDR3 totals 15 residues. Here the CDR3 DNA reads TGCGCCAGCAGCCAACTAGCGGGACGCACAGATACGCAGTATTTT. Protein sequence: CASSQLAGRTDTQYF.

V gene TRBV20-1 combines with J gene TRBJ2-5; possible D gene TRBD1, 6 bases. The CDR3 length is 14 residues. Germline CDR1 reads DFQATT; CDR2 reads SNEGSKA (reference sequence). V gave up 2 bases and J gave up 4 bases, with 14 bases separating them. CDR3 residues: CSARSQGGVETQYF. The CDR3, as DNA: TGCAGTGCTAGATCACAGGGCGGCGTAGAGACCCAGTACTTC.

In this sample, this clonotype turned up a few times. This sequence joins TRBV20-1 and TRBJ2-3; maybe TRBD2 (6 bases). The V gene's germline CDR1 is DFQATT and CDR2 SNEGSKA (reference sequence). The CDR3 extends over 11 amino acids. Trimming removed 7 bases at V and 5 bases at J, with 10 bases between. The CDR3 region has the DNA TGCAGTGTAGCGGCGGGAGATACGCAGTATTTT. Translated, it gives CSVAAGDTQYF.

This clonotype occurred a few times. The rearrangement uses TRBV6-2 or TRBV6-3 and TRBJ2-1, with 13 bases matching TRBD2. Germline loops: CDR1 MNHEY, CDR2 SVGEGT. The CDR3 is 17 residues long. The junction had 12 bases not matched to a gene; V was cut back by 6 bases and J by 7 bases. The CDR3: CASSTGLAGVSRNEQFF. CDR3 nucleotides: TGTGCCAGCAGCACTGGACTAGCGGGAGTCTCTAGAAATGAGCAGTTCTTC.